This T cell receptor beta chain was captured by sequencing in a study of blood T cells in healthy people across ages. The individuals who served as donors were healthy Caucasians living in Russia, aged about 6 to 95. A J-beta primer mix and a sample-barcoded 5' primer were used in a second PCR of roughly 6 to 12 cycles. MiXCR, run by TCRdb on the 5' RACE reads, gives a single entry per CDR3 protein. The sample records around 870,000 distinct CDR3 sequences, 29% being singletons. Concerning this clonotype itself: A junction boundary mismatches the germline segment, possibly from a read error.

The CDR3 has 12 amino acids. CDR1 and CDR2 (germline): SQVTM, ANQGSEA. The V gene is TRBV29-1, the J gene TRBJ2-3, with D uncertain. The clonotype comes from an elderly woman in good health. Sequenced sample: blood. This CDR3 reads CSVDTSTDTQYF. In DNA, the CDR3 is TGCAGCGTTGATACCAGCACAGACACGCAGTATTTT.